The T cell receptor beta chain described here comes from a study of blood T cell repertoires in COVID-19. Method: immunoSEQ multiplex PCR; TCRdb's copy keeps in-frame clones and lacks some. The top ten hold 4.5% to 6.5% of the sample, which has some 190,000 clones, approximately 85% seen once. The CDR3 covers 14 residues. V shed 8 bases and J shed 4 bases, with 15 bases lying between them. Germline lookup yields CDR1 MDHEN and CDR2 SYDVKM. The clonotype originates from a man aged 35 to 55 with acute COVID-19. This chain links TRBV28 with TRBJ1-3; maybe TRBD1 (6 bases). The sequenced material came from PBMCs or T cells enriched from blood (not recorded which). The CDR3 sequence: CASLGGAKGNTIYF. CDR3 coding DNA: TGTGCCAGCCTGGGGGGGGCAAAGGGAAACACCATATATTTT.